This record concerns one TCR beta chain sequence. The antigen is undetermined. This sample is part of a study of shared clonotypes between healthy human individuals. Overall study results and limits: Sequencing depth was expected to influence donor clonotype sharing. Only a few donors were included, so the genetic and exposure-history diversity represented was limited.

The V gene's germline CDR1 is MDHEN and CDR2 SYDVKM. CDR3 length equals 12 residues. V was clipped by 5 bases and J by 12 bases, with 17 bases between them. Deep-level running was used for the assay. Replicate PCRs run on unsorted PBMC used approximately 300 ng DNA, which was 25,000 to 30,000 T cell genomes. Sequenced by immunoSEQ multiplex PCR; TCRdb stores in-frame clones only, minus some. The top ten clones hold roughly 13% of a sample with roughly 500,000 clones, around 78% of them seen once. This rearrangement joins TRBV28 to TRBJ2-7; D is perhaps TRBD1 or TRBD2 (6 bases each). The material sequenced was PBMCs. The TCR was taken from a woman in her thirties or forties in good health. Some clones in this sample may be carry-over from other donors' samples. The CDR3 DNA is TGTGCCAGCAGTGGCGGGACACTTAGAACGTACTTC. Its protein is CASSGGTLRTYF.